The sequence of this TCR beta chain was determined in a study of T cells in Graves' hyperthyroidism and ophthalmopathy. This clonotype was seen ten or more times. As yet, its antigen is unknown. This CDR3 has 16 amino acids. With 4 bases removed from V and 0 bases from J, the gap between germline ends came to 14 bases. CDR1 is SGHRS and CDR2 is YFSETQ in the germline V gene. RNA transcripts served as the template for amplifying TCR beta CDR3 regions. TCR CDR3 underwent first-round RT-PCR with the HTBI primer set. A single record per CDR3 protein comes from TCRdb applying MiXCR to the multiplex PCR reads. The sample includes roughly 700,000 distinct CDR3 sequences, around 16% seen only once; the top ten take less than 20%. Whole-study results and caveats: The majority of expanded thyroid clonotypes above 0.001 also appeared in blood.

The sequenced sample consisted of blood. The clonotype originates from a man between 50 and 59 years old with Graves' hyperthyroidism. V usage is TRBV5-1 and J usage is TRBJ2-1; a weak D match, TRBD2 (5 bases). Written as DNA, the CDR3 is TGCGCCAGCAGCACGCGAGCGGATAGCTCCTACAATGAGCAGTTCTTC. This sequence encodes CASSTRADSSYNEQFF.